Listed here is a single TCR beta chain. These data originate in a study of cytomegalovirus exposure and HLA in healthy donors. Generated by immunoSEQ multiplex PCR, the TCRdb table keeps only in-frame clones and is missing some. The profile covers roughly 150,000 clones, with 88% appearing a single time and 2.5% to 3.5% taken by the ten largest. The receptor comes from a young man in good health and CMV-seronegative. What was sequenced was PBMCs.

In DNA, the CDR3 is TGTGCCAGCAGTTCTGGGGCCGGGACAACCAACTATGGCTACACCTTC. Its protein product is CASSSGAGTTNYGYTF. The V call is TRBV28, the J call TRBJ1-2; tentative D call: TRBD1 (6 bases). The length of the CDR3 is 16 residues. Germline CDR1 is MDHEN and CDR2 is SYDVKM. V was trimmed by 4 bases and J by 2 bases, leaving 17 bases between them.